These T cell receptor beta chains were read from a single sample in a study of Graves' ophthalmopathy and Graves' hyperthyroidism. TCRdb recomputed calls from the multiplex PCR reads with MiXCR, one row per CDR3 protein. Among more than 300,000 distinct CDR3 sequences, 15% were seen once, and the ten largest hold roughly 7%. Sequencing was performed on peripheral blood. All receptors derive from a woman younger than 30 with stable Graves' hyperthyroidism. The CDR3 runs from the conserved cysteine through the conserved F or W. D genes are given only for firm matches. Clone size, where shown, is once, few, many, or a class for clones that have expanded.

D gene	clone size	V gene	J gene	CDR3 protein	CDR3 DNA
NA	NA	TRBV27	TRBJ2-7	CASSLGQLSSYEQYF	TGTGCCAGCAGTTTAGGACAGTTGAGCTCCTACGAGCAGTACTTC
NA	many	TRBV19	TRBJ2-2	CASRRDSTGELFF	TGTGCCAGTAGGCGGGACAGCACCGGGGAGCTGTTTTTT
NA	NA	TRBV30	TRBJ1-5	CACQPQGYQNQPQHF	TGTGCCTGCCAACCCCAGGGGTACCAGAATCAGCCCCAGCATTTT
NA	many	TRBV6-2/TRBV6-3	TRBJ1-1	CASSYADGNTEAFF	TGTGCCAGCAGTTACGCGGACGGGAACACTGAAGCTTTCTTT
TRBD1	NA	TRBV3-1	TRBJ2-7	CASSKDRAIYEQYF	TGTGCCAGCAGCAAAGACAGGGCAATCTACGAGCAGTACTTC
NA	many	TRBV2	TRBJ1-1	CGNTEAFF	TGTGGGAACACTGAAGCTTTCTTT
TRBD1	many	TRBV19	TRBJ1-1	CASRQRTGSGTEAFF	TGTGCCAGTAGGCAGAGGACAGGGTCGGGCACTGAAGCTTTCTTT
NA	many	TRBV6-2/TRBV6-3	TRBJ2-5	CASSYAAGGEETQYF	TGTGCCAGCAGTTACGCGGCAGGGGGGGAAGAGACCCAGTACTTC
NA	many	TRBV20-1	TRBJ2-7	CSATPQTGGSYEQYF	TGCAGTGCTACACCTCAGACAGGTGGTAGCTACGAGCAGTACTTC
NA	NA	TRBV4-1	TRBJ2-4	CASSQVSLAKNIQYF	TGCGCCAGCAGCCAAGTCTCGTTAGCCAAAAACATTCAGTACTTC
TRBD1	NA	TRBV6-5	TRBJ1-1	CASSSGGRNLNTEAFF	TGTGCCAGCAGTTCAGGGGGCCGGAATTTGAACACTGAAGCTTTCTTT
NA	many	TRBV6-2/TRBV6-3	TRBJ1-5	CASERDSNQPQHF	TGTGCCAGTGAAAGGGATAGCAATCAGCCCCAGCATTTT
NA	many	TRBV12-3/TRBV12-4	TRBJ1-2	CASSPWTASNDGYTF	TGTGCCAGCAGTCCCTGGACAGCGAGTAATGATGGCTACACCTTC
NA	NA	TRBV27	TRBJ1-2	CASSVPPGTAYYGYTF	TGTGCCAGCAGTGTACCCCCCGGGACGGCTTACTATGGCTACACCTTC
NA	once	TRBV20-1	TRBJ2-3	CSARPGTSSDTQYF	TGCAGTGCTAGACCGGGGACTTCCTCAGATACGCAGTATTTT
NA	many	TRBV28	TRBJ2-5	CATNLRGETQYF	TGTGCCACCAACCTCAGGGGAGAGACCCAGTACTTC
TRBD1	many	TRBV25-1	TRBJ1-2	CASSVPGQGYGYTF	TGTGCCAGCAGTGTTCCGGGACAGGGGTATGGCTACACCTTC
TRBD2	NA	TRBV6-2/TRBV6-3	TRBJ2-7	CASNYRTSGSYEQYF	TGTGCCAGCAATTACAGGACTAGCGGGAGCTACGAGCAGTACTTC
TRBD1	many	TRBV19	TRBJ1-2	CASSIAAAGGNSYTF	TGTGCCAGTAGTATAGCCGCGGCAGGGGGCAATTCCTACACCTTC
NA	NA	TRBV6-1	TRBJ2-5	CASSDLPGMVVETQYF	TGTGCCAGCAGTGACCTCCCCGGGATGGTGGTGGAGACCCAGTACTTC
NA	few	TRBV6-5	TRBJ2-4	CASSCSVPVSAKNIQYF	TGTGCCAGCAGTTGCTCGGTCCCCGTGTCGGCCAAAAACATTCAGTACTTC
TRBD1	many	TRBV10-3	TRBJ2-5	CAISETGGEETQYF	TGTGCCATCAGTGAGACAGGGGGCGAAGAGACCCAGTACTTC
NA	many	TRBV4-1	TRBJ2-7	CASSQGSPSYEQYF	TGCGCCAGCAGCCAAGGGTCTCCGTCCTACGAGCAGTACTTC
NA	many	TRBV19	TRBJ1-2	CASSISLSNYGYTF	TGTGCCAGTAGTATTTCCCTATCGAACTATGGCTACACCTTC
NA	many	TRBV18	TRBJ2-5	CASSPREETQYF	TGTGCCAGCTCACCACGGGAAGAGACCCAGTACTTC
TRBD1	many	TRBV20-1	TRBJ2-7	CSARDWQGARYEQYF	TGCAGTGCTAGAGATTGGCAGGGGGCGAGGTACGAGCAGTACTTC
TRBD1	many	TRBV7-2	TRBJ1-5	CASSLDRGIFQPQHF	TGTGCCAGCAGTCTCGACAGGGGGATTTTTCAGCCCCAGCATTTT
TRBD1	many	TRBV20-1	TRBJ1-1	CSAREGQGAWNTEAFF	TGCAGTGCTAGAGAGGGACAGGGGGCTTGGAACACTGAAGCTTTCTTT
TRBD1	many	TRBV12-3/TRBV12-4	TRBJ2-5	CASAGGVWETQYF	TGTGCCAGCGCAGGGGGCGTTTGGGAGACCCAGTACTTC
TRBD2	many	TRBV5-1	TRBJ2-5	CASTGLAGGIQETQYF	TGCGCCAGCACGGGACTAGCGGGGGGGATCCAAGAGACCCAGTACTTC
NA	NA	TRBV6-1	TRBJ2-5	CASTSRDSQETQYF	TGTGCCAGCACCTCCCGGGACTCTCAAGAGACCCAGTACTTC
NA	NA	TRBV6-1	TRBJ1-1	CASRIGLNTEAFF	TGTGCCAGCAGGATCGGGTTGAACACTGAAGCTTTCTTT
NA	many	TRBV12-3/TRBV12-4	TRBJ1-6	CASSETQYNSPLHF	TGTGCCAGCAGTGAGACACAATATAATTCACCCCTCCACTTT
TRBD1	many	TRBV12-3/TRBV12-4	TRBJ1-2	CASSFQGASYGYTF	TGTGCCAGCAGTTTTCAGGGGGCGAGCTATGGCTACACCTTC
NA	NA	TRBV7-3	TRBJ1-6	CASSLLGAGGGSPLHF	TGTGCCAGCAGCTTACTGGGGGCCGGGGGGGGATCACCCCTCCACTTT
NA	many	TRBV6-5	TRBJ2-2	CASSYSGARELFF	TGTGCCAGCAGTTACTCGGGGGCGAGGGAGCTGTTTTTT
NA	many	TRBV20-1	TRBJ1-1	CSARDIPGGEAFF	TGCAGTGCTAGAGATATCCCGGGTGGTGAAGCTTTCTTT
TRBD1	few	TRBV6-5	TRBJ1-1	CASSYRAGGGGGEAFF	TGTGCCAGCAGTTACAGGGCAGGGGGCGGAGGTGGTGAAGCTTTCTTT
TRBD2	few	TRBV2	TRBJ2-7	CASSYLAAKDEQYF	TGTGCCAGCAGCTACCTAGCGGCCAAGGACGAGCAGTACTTC
NA	many	TRBV20-1	TRBJ1-2	CSARSWQGDGYTF	TGCAGTGCCCGAAGTTGGCAGGGTGATGGCTACACCTTC
NA	many	TRBV6-1	TRBJ2-7	CASSAIHTDWNEQYF	TGTGCCAGCAGTGCAATTCATACAGATTGGAACGAGCAGTACTTC
TRBD2	many	TRBV20-1	TRBJ2-5	CSARDLTSGVETQYF	TGCAGTGCTAGAGATCTGACTAGCGGGGTAGAGACCCAGTACTTC